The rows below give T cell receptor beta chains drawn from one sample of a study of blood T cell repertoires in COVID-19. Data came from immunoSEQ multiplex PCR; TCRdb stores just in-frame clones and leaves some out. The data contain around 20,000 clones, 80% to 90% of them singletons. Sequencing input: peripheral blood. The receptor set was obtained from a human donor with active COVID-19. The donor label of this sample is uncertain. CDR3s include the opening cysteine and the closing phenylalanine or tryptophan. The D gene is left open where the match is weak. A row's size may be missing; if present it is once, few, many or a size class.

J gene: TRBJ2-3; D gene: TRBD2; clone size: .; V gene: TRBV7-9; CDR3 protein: CASSPNRGGPTDTQYF
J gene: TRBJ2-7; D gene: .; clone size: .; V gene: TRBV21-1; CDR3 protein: CAHPWGTAPSYEQYF
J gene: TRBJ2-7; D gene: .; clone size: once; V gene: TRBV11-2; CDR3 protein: CASSLDRANYEQYF
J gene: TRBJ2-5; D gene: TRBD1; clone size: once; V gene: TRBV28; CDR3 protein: CASSGPGQGETQYF
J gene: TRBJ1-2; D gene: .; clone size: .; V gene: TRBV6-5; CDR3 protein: CASEWGGGYTF
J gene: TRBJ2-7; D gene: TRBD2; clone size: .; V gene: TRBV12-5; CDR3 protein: CASGPGLDVGEQYF
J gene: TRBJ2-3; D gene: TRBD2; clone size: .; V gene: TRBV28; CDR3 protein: CASSARSAGGAWVDTQYF
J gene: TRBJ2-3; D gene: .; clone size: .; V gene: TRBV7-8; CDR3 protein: CASRYTDTQYF
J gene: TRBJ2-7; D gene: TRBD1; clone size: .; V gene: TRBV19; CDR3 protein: CASSRQGFDGEQYF
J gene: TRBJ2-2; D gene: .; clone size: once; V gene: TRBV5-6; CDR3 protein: CASSLWDTSNTGELFF
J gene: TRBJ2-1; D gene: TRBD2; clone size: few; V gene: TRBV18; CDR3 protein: CASSPGTNSYNEQFF
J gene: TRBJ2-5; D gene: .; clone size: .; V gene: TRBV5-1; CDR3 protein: CASSSLAQETQYF
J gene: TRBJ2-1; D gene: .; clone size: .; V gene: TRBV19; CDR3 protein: CASSVIYNEQFF
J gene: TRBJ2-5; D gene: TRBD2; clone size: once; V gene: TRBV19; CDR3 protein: CASSIDGGAQETQYF
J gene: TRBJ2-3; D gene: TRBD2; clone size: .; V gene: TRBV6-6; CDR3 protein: CASSYSTSGGLNTQYF
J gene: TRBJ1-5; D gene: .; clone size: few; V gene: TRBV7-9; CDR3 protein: CASSLGWFGDQPQHF
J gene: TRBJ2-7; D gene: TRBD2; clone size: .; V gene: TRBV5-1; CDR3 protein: CASSLASGSYEQYF
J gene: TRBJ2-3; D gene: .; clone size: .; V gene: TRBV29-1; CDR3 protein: CSVGRTASTDTQYF